The 9 T cell receptor beta chains presented below share a single source sample, sequenced in a study of OX40 agonist ivuxolimab in advanced cancers. The method was the immunoSEQ multiplex PCR assay. The immuneACCESS repertoire file appears here via TCRdb, limited to in-frame rearrangements. These files lack a portion of the clones; in checked studies, under half of the deficit traces to unresolved V genes, and the cause of the others is not known. The sample table holds over 60,000 clones, of which approximately 90% were seen once. The ten top clones hold roughly 1% of the sample. The input for sequencing was CD4+ or CD8+ T cells sorted from blood, taken in a trial of the OX40 agonist ivuxolimab. The receptor set was obtained from an adult with an advanced solid tumor such as melanoma, head and neck, liver or kidney cancer.

V gene TRBV18 combines with J gene TRBJ2-5; the D is unclear. Germline V CDR1 and CDR2: KGHSH, LQKENI. The CDR3 runs 11 residues. With 5 bases removed from V and 3 bases from J, the gap between germline ends came to 4 bases. The CDR3 DNA is TGTGCCAGCTCAGCTAAAGAGACCCAGTACTTC. Translating it yields CASSAKETQYF.

The genes are TRBV7-6 and TRBJ2-7, with 15 bases matching TRBD2. V lost 5 bases, J lost 9 bases, and 17 bases stayed unmatched. The CDR3 length is 18 residues. Germline V lookup: CDR1 SGHVS, CDR2 FNYEAQ. The CDR3 here is CASSLPSPCPGLAGGQYF. In DNA, the CDR3 is TGTGCCAGCAGCCTACCCTCTCCATGTCCGGGACTAGCGGGAGGGCAGTACTTC.

The chain uses TRBV14 and TRBJ2-7; TRBD2 aligns across 9 bases. V gave up 1 base and J gave up 4 bases; unmatched junction bases: 5. This CDR3 has 15 amino acids. Germline V CDR1 and CDR2: SGHDN, FVKESK. CDR3 protein: CASSQGLAGTYEQYF. For the CDR3, the DNA is TGTGCCAGCAGCCAAGGTCTAGCGGGAACGTACGAGCAGTACTTC.

V and J are TRBV5-8 and TRBJ2-7; 9 bases line up with TRBD1. The V segment lost 3 bases and the J segment 2 bases; nucleotides outside the gene matches: 3. Germline V gene sequence: CDR1 SGHTS, CDR2 YDEGEE. CDR3 size: 14 residues. DNA for the CDR3: TGTGCCAGCAGCTCACGACAGGGGGCCTACGAGCAGTACTTC. Its protein product is CASSSRQGAYEQYF.

This clone occurred a few times. The chain is built from TRBV7-9 and TRBJ2-1; TRBD1 agrees at 9 bases. Germline CDR1 reads SEHNR; CDR2 reads FQNEAQ (reference sequence). The CDR3 contains 14 residues. The ends lost 3 bases at V and 7 bases at J; junction bases unmatched: 4. DNA for the CDR3: TGTGCCAGCAGCTTTGGACAGGGGATGAATGAGCAGTTCTTC. It codes for CASSFGQGMNEQFF.

The V and J genes are TRBV7-8 and TRBJ2-2; D gene uncertain. Germline V CDR1 and CDR2: SGHVS, FQNEAQ. V was shortened by 1 base and J by 5 bases, with 5 bases between the two germline ends. The CDR3 runs 13 residues. CDR3 residues: CASSLEFTGELFF. The CDR3 region has the DNA TGTGCCAGCAGCTTAGAGTTTACCGGGGAGCTGTTTTTT.

J is TRBJ2-1 and V is TRBV27; 7 nucleotides align to TRBD1. Germline lookup yields CDR1 MNHEY and CDR2 SMNVEV (reference sequence). V was clipped by 5 bases and J by 4 bases; unmatched bases: 5. The CDR3 has 14 amino acids. The CDR3 nucleotides read TGTGCCAGCAGTCAAAACAGGGGTTACAATGAGCAGTTCTTC. It translates to CASSQNRGYNEQFF.

V gene TRBV28 combines with J gene TRBJ1-1, with 10 bases lining up with TRBD1. This CDR3 is built from 17 residues. The germline V gene has CDR1 MDHEN and CDR2 SYDVKM. Trimming removed 4 bases from V and 5 bases from J; junction bases left unmatched: 13. Here the CDR3 DNA reads TGTGCCAGCAGTTCGTTACTCTGGACAGGGGGAAATACTGAAGCTTTCTTT. It codes for CASSSLLWTGGNTEAFF.

This chain connects TRBV30 to TRBJ2-7, with D uncertain. The CDR3 consists of 12 residues. Germline assignment: CDR1 GTSNPN and CDR2 SVGIG (reference sequence). V shed 3 bases and J shed 2 bases, with 8 bases lying between them. CDR3 region: CAWRARPYEQYF. The CDR3 DNA reads TGTGCCTGGAGGGCGCGTCCCTACGAGCAGTACTTC.